This T cell receptor beta chain was observed in a study of blood T cell repertoires in COVID-19. CDR3 size: 14 residues. Germline-derived CDR1 and CDR2 are SGHVS and FQNEAQ. Unmatched junction bases numbered 8, after V lost 5 bases and J lost 11 bases. The protocol was immunoSEQ multiplex PCR, while the TCRdb copy is restricted to in-frame clones and leaves out a portion. This table has 90,000 to 120,000 clones, 80% to 90% appearing once. The V gene is TRBV7-8, the J gene TRBJ1-6; 8 nucleotides agree with TRBD1. The sequenced sample consisted of peripheral blood. This receptor was identified in a middle-aged man with active or convalescent COVID-19. The CDR3 DNA reads as TGTGCCAGCAGCAAAGGACAGGGTGTCCCACCCCTCCACTTT. It yields the protein CASSKGQGVPPLHF.